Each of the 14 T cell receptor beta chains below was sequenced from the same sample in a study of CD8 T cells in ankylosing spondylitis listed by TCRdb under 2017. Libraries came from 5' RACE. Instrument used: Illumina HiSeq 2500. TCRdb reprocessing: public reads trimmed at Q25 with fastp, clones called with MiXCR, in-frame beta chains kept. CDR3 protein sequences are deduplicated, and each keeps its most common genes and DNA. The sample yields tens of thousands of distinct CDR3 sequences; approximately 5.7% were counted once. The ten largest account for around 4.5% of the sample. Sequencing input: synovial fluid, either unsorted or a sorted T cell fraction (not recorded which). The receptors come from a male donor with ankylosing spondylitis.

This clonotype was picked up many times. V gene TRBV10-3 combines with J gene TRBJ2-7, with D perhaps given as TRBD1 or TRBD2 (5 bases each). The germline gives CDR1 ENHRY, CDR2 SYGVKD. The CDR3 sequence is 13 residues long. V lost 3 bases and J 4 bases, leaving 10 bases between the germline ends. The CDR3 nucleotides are TGTGCCATCAGTGAATCCAGGGAGTACGAGCAGTACTTC. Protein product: CAISESREYEQYF.

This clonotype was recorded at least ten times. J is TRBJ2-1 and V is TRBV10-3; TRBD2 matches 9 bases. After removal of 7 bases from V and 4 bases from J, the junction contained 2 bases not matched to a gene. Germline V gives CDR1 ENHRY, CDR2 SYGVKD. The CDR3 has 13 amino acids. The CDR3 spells CAIMREGYNEQFF. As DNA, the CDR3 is TGTGCCATCATGCGGGAGGGTTACAATGAGCAGTTCTTC.

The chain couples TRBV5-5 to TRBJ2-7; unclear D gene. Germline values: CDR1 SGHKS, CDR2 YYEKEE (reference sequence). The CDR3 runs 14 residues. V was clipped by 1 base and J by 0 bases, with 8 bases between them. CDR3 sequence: CASSLSTDSYEQYF. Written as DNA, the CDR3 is TGTGCCAGCAGCTTGAGCACGGACTCCTACGAGCAGTACTTC.

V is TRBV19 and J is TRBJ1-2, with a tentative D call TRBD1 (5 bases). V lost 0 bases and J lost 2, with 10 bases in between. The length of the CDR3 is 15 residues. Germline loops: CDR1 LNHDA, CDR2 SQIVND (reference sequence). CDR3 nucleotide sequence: TGTGCCAGTAGTATAGATGGGACGGGGAACTATGGCTACACCTTC. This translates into CASSIDGTGNYGYTF.

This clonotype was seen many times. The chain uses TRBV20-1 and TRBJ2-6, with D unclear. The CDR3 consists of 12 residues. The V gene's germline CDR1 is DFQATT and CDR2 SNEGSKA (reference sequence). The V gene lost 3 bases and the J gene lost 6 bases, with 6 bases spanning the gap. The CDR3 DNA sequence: TGCAGTGCTAGTGAATTGGCCAACGTCCTGACTTTC. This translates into CSASELANVLTF.

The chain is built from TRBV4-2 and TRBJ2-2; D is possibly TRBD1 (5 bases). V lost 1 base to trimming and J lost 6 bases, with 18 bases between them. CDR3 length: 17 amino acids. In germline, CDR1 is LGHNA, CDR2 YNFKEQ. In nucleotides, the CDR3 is TGTGCCAGCAGCCAAGGCGGCAGGGCGTTTATGGCCGGGGAGCTGTTTTTT. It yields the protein CASSQGGRAFMAGELFF.

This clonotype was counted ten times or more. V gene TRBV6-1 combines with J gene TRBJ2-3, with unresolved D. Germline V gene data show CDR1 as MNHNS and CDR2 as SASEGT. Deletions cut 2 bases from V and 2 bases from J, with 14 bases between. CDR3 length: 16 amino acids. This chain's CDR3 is CASSEYGPATTDTQYF. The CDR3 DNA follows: TGTGCCAGCAGTGAATATGGGCCGGCGACCACAGATACGCAGTATTTT.

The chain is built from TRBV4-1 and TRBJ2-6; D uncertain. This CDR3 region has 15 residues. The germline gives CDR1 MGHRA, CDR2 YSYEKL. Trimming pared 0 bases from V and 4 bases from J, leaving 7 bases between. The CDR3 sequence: CASSQDGQGANVLTF. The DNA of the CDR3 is TGCGCCAGCAGCCAAGATGGTCAGGGGGCCAACGTCCTGACTTTC.

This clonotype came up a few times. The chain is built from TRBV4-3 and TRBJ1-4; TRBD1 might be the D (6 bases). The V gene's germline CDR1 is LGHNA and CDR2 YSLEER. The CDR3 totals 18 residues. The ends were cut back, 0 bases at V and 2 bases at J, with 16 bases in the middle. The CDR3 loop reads CASSQDGAGAPTNEKLFF. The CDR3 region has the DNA TGCGCCAGCAGCCAAGACGGAGCAGGGGCGCCCACTAATGAAAAACTGTTTTTT.

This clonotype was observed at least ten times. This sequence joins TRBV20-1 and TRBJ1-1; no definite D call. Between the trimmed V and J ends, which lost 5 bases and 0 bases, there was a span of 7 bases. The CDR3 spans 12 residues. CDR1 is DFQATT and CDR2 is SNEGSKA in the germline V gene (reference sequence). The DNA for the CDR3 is TGCAGTGCTCCGAGGATGAACACTGAAGCTTTCTTT. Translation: CSAPRMNTEAFF.

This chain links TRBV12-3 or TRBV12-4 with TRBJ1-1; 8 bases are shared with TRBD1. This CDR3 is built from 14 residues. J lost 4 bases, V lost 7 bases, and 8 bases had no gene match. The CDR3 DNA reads TGTGCCAGCAAAATGGCCGGGACAGGCACTGAAGCTTTCTTT. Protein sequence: CASKMAGTGTEAFF.

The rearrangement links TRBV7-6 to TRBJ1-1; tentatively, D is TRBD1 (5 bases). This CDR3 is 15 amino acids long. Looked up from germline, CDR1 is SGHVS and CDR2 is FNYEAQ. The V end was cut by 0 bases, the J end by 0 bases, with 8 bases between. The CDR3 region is CASSLAEGMNTEAFF. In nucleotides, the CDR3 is TGTGCCAGCAGCTTAGCGGAGGGGATGAACACTGAAGCTTTCTTT.

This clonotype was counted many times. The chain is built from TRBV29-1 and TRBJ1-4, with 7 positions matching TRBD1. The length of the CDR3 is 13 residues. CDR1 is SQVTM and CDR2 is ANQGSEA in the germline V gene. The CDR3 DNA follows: TGCTTAGGGACAGCTGCAACTAATGAAAAACTGTTTTTT. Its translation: CLGTAATNEKLFF.

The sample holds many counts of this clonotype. CDR3 residues: CATSGGRTDTYNEQFF. CDR3 bases: TGTGCCACCAGTGGGGGGAGAACAGATACCTACAATGAGCAGTTCTTC. This chain joins TRBV24-1 and TRBJ2-1; D could derive from TRBD1 or TRBD2 (5 bases each). Germline CDR1 and CDR2: KGHDR and SFDVKD. The length of the CDR3 is 16 residues. V was trimmed by 5 bases and J by 2 bases, leaving 15 bases between them.